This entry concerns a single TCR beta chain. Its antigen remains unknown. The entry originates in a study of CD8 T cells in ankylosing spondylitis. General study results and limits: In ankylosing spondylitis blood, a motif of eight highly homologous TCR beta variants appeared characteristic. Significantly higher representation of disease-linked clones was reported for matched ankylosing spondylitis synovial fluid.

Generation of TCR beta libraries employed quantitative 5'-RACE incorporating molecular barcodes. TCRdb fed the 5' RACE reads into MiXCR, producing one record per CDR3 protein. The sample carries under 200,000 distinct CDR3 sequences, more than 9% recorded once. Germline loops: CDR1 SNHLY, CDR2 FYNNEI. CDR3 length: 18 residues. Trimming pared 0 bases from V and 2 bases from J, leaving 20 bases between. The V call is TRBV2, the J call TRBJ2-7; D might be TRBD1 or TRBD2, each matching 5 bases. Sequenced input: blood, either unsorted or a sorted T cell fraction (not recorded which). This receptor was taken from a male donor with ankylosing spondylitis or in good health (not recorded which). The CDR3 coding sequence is TGTGCCAGCAGTGAAGCGGGGCGTGTGTCTAGCTGGGCCTACGAGCAGTACTTC. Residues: CASSEAGRVSSWAYEQYF.